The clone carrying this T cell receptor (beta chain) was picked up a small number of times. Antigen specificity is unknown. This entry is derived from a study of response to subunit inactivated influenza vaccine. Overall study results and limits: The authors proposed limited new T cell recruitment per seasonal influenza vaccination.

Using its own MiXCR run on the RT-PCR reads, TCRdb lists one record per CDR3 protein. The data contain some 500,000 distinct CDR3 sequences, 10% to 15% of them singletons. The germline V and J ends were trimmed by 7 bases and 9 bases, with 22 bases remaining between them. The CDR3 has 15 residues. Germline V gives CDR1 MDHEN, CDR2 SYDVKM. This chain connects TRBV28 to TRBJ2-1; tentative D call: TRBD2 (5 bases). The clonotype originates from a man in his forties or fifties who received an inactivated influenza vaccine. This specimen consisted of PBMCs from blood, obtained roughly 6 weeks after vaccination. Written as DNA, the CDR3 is TGTGCCAGCACCCGCTTAGAGGGCCCGTTCGGTGAGCAGTTCTTC. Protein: CASTRLEGPFGEQFF.